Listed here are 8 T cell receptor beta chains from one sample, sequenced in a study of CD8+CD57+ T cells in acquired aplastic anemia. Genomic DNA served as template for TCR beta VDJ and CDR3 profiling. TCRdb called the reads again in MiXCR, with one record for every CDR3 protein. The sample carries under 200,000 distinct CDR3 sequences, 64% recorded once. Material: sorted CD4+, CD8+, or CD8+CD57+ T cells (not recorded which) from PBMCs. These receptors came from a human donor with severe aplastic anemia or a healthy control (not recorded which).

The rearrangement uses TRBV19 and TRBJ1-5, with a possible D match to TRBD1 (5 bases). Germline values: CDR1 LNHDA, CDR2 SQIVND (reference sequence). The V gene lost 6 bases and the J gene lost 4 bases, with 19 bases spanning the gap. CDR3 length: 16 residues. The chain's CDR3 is CASSHGQGRSNQPQHF. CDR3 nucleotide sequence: TGTGCCAGTAGCCATGGGCAGGGACGGTCAAATCAGCCCCAGCATTTT.

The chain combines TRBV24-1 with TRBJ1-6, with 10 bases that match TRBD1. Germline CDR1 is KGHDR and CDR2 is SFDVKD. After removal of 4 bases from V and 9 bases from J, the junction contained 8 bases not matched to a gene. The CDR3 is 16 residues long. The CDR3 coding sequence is TGTGCCACCAGTGACGCCAGACAGGGGGCACTTTCACCCCTCCACTTT. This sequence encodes CATSDARQGALSPLHF.

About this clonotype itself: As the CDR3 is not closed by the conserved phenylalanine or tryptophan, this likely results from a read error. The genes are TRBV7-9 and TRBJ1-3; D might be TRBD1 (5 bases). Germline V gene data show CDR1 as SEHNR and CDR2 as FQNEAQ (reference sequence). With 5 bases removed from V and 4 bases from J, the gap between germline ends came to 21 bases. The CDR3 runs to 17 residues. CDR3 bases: TGTGCCAGCAGCCTACCCAGACCTGGGGCGGTAGGAAACACCATATATTGT. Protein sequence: CASSLPRPGAVGNTIYC.

The CDR3 region is CASSSDTSSYEQYF. Written as DNA, the CDR3 is TGTGCCAGTAGTTCGGACACATCCTCCTACGAGCAGTACTTC. The chain uses TRBV19 and TRBJ2-7; D might be TRBD1 (5 bases). V lost 5 bases, J lost 0 bases, and 11 bases lay in between. This CDR3 comprises 14 residues. CDR1 and CDR2 (germline): LNHDA, SQIVND (reference sequence).

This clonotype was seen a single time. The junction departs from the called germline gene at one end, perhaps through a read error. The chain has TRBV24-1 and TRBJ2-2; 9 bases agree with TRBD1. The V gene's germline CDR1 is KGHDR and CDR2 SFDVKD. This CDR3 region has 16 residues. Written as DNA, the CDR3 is TGTGCCGCCAGTGACCGGGACAGGGCGAACACCGGGGAGCTGTTTTTT. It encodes CAASDRDRANTGELFF.

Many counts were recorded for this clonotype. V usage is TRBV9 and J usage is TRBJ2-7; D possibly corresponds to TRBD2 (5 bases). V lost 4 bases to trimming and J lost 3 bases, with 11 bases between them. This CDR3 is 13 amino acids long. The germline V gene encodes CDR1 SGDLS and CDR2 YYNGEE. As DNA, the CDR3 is TGTGCCAGCAGCTCCTACGCGGGCTACGAGCAGTACTTC. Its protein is CASSSYAGYEQYF.

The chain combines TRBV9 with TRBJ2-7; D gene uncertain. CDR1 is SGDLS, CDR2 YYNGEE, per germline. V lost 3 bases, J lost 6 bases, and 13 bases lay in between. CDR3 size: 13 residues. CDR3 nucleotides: TGTGCCAGCAGCGGAGGTCCCGACGGCGAGCAGTACTTC. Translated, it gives CASSGGPDGEQYF.

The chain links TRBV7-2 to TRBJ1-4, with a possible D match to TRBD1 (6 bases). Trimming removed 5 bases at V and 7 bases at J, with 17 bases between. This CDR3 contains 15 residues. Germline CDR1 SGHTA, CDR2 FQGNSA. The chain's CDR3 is CASSPRQAVREKLFF. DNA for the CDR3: TGTGCCAGCAGCCCCCGACAGGCTGTACGTGAAAAACTGTTTTTT.